Listed here are 2 T cell receptor beta chains from one sample, sequenced in a study of Graves' ophthalmopathy and Graves' hyperthyroidism. Researchers took RNA transcripts and amplified TCR beta CDR3 regions from them. HTBI primers served in a first-round RT-PCR, which a second-round multiplex PCR followed. TCRdb processed the multiplex PCR reads anew with MiXCR; each CDR3 protein has one entry. The sample carries 1 million to 1.3 million distinct CDR3 sequences, less than 45% recorded once. The sequenced sample was peripheral blood or thyroid tissue (not recorded which). The origin of the receptors is an adult man with Graves' hyperthyroidism.

This clonotype was counted only a few times. This sequence joins TRBV9 and TRBJ2-3, with D perhaps being TRBD1 or TRBD2 (5 bases each). The CDR3 covers 14 residues. Trimming removed 3 bases at V and 2 bases at J, with 10 bases between. In germline, CDR1 is SGDLS, CDR2 YYNGEE. CDR3 in amino acids: CASSAEGSTDTQYF. CDR3 sequence (DNA): TGTGCCAGCAGCGCTGAGGGGTCCACAGATACGCAGTATTTT.

This clonotype has ten or more counts. The chain joins TRBV14 to TRBJ1-2; weak D call: TRBD1 (5 bases). The CDR3 contains 15 residues. V was cut by 0 bases and J by 3 bases, with 11 bases left in between. Germline V gene data show CDR1 as SGHDN and CDR2 as FVKESK. CDR3 DNA: TGTGCCAGCAGCCAAGATCGAGGGGATTACTATGGCTACACCTTC. It translates to CASSQDRGDYYGYTF.